Listed below are T cell receptor beta chains from one sample, sequenced in a study of cytomegalovirus exposure and HLA in healthy donors. The protocol was immunoSEQ multiplex PCR, while the TCRdb copy is restricted to in-frame clones and leaves out a portion. The data contain approximately 160,000 clones, just over 75% of them seen just once; the ten biggest clones take up approximately 1.5%. Sequencing used PBMCs. These receptors came from a woman aged 30 to 39 in good health and CMV-seropositive. CDR3s include the opening cysteine and the closing phenylalanine or tryptophan. The D gene is left open where the match is weak. Where a row states a size, it is once, few, many or the class of an expanded clone; other rows omit it.

v_gene	abundance	d_gene	j_gene	CDR3aa	CDR3nt
TRBV6-5	few	.	TRBJ1-1	CASSPPEGSTEAFF	TGTGCCAGCAGCCCCCCCGAGGGTTCCACTGAAGCTTTCTTT
TRBV6-5	.	.	TRBJ2-7	CASSSARTVYEQYF	TGTGCCAGCAGTTCCGCCCGGACAGTTTACGAGCAGTACTTC
TRBV7-7	.	TRBD2	TRBJ2-7	CASTTSGRAERDEQYF	TGTGCCAGCACCACTAGCGGGAGGGCCGAGCGGGACGAGCAGTACTTC
TRBV30	.	.	TRBJ1-2	CAWSIIDQGIAF	TGTGCCTGGAGTATAATAGATCAGGGGATAGCCTTC
TRBV9	once	TRBD1	TRBJ1-3	CASSVGGTGGNTIYF	TGTGCCAGCAGCGTGGGGGGGACAGGAGGAAACACCATATATTTT
TRBV6-5	few	.	TRBJ1-2	CASRQGENGYTF	TGTGCCAGCAGACAGGGTGAAAATGGCTACACCTTC
TRBV5-6	.	.	TRBJ2-1	CASSLGGANDEQFF	TGTGCCAGCAGCTTAGGGGGGGCTAACGATGAGCAGTTCTTC
TRBV4-1	once	.	TRBJ2-1	CASSQESSLSSYNEQFF	TGCGCCAGCAGCCAAGAGTCTAGCCTATCTTCCTACAATGAGCAGTTCTTC
TRBV28	.	.	TRBJ1-1	CASSTRFRDRTGAEAFF	TGTGCCAGCAGTACCCGTTTCCGGGATCGGACCGGCGCTGAAGCTTTCTTT
TRBV28	.	TRBD2	TRBJ2-7	CASRAVGTSGSVEQYF	TGTGCCAGCAGAGCCGTCGGGACTAGCGGGAGTGTGGAGCAGTACTTC
TRBV11-3	.	TRBD2	TRBJ2-5	CASSLGLAGAQETQYF	TGTGCCAGCAGCTTAGGCCTAGCGGGAGCTCAAGAGACCCAGTACTTC
TRBV9	.	TRBD2	TRBJ2-1	CASSARLGLAGVYNEQFF	TGTGCCAGCAGCGCCCGTCTGGGACTAGCGGGAGTCTACAATGAGCAGTTCTTC
TRBV4-2	.	.	TRBJ2-2	CASSQDLRTSVIGGELFF	TGTGCCAGCAGCCAAGATCTTAGGACAAGCGTAATCGGGGGGGAGCTGTTTTTT
TRBV27	.	.	TRBJ2-3	CASSFTGDTQYF	TGTGCCAGCAGTTTTACCGGGGATACGCAGTATTTT
TRBV7-2	.	.	TRBJ1-2	CASSRDTEIYGYTF	TGTGCCAGCAGCCGGGACACGGAAATCTATGGCTACACCTTC
TRBV11-3	few	.	TRBJ2-7	CASSPVAGAAYEQYF	TGTGCCAGCAGCCCGGTCGCTGGGGCAGCCTACGAGCAGTACTTC
TRBV6-1	.	TRBD2	TRBJ2-2	CASSPGLAGGGELFF	TGTGCCAGCAGCCCAGGACTAGCGGGAGGCGGGGAGCTGTTTTTT
TRBV6-5	.	TRBD1	TRBJ1-5	CASSGDRGKQPQHF	TGTGCCAGCAGTGGGGACAGGGGGAAACAGCCCCAGCATTTT
TRBV5-1	.	TRBD1	TRBJ2-7	CASSAPGQGRYEQYF	TGCGCCAGCAGCGCACCGGGACAGGGTCGTTACGAGCAGTACTTC
TRBV7-9	.	.	TRBJ2-2	CASSPRGPNTGELFF	TGTGCCAGCAGCCCGCGGGGGCCGAACACCGGGGAGCTGTTTTTT
TRBV27	few	.	TRBJ2-1	CASSFQGNEQFF	TGTGCCAGCAGTTTTCAGGGCAATGAGCAGTTCTTC
TRBV2	.	.	TRBJ1-3	CASHGSGNTIYF	TGTGCCAGCCACGGCTCTGGAAACACCATATATTTT
TRBV21-1	.	.	TRBJ2-2	CASRNPGTVDTGELFF	TGTGCCAGTAGAAACCCCGGGACAGTTGACACCGGGGAGCTGTTTTTT
TRBV29-1	.	TRBD1	TRBJ1-1	CSVAVQGANTEAFF	TGCAGCGTTGCGGTTCAGGGGGCTAACACTGAAGCTTTCTTT
TRBV28	few	.	TRBJ2-7	CASSLGRVGYEQYF	TGTGCCAGCAGTTTAGGCAGGGTAGGCTACGAGCAGTACTTC
TRBV13	.	TRBD1	TRBJ1-1	CASSKRTGREAFF	TGTGCCAGCAGCAAAAGGACAGGGCGGGAAGCTTTCTTT
TRBV28	.	.	TRBJ1-1	CASSLRGSRNTEAFF	TGTGCCAGCAGTTTACGGGGGTCGAGGAACACTGAAGCTTTCTTT
TRBV9	.	TRBD2	TRBJ2-3	CSSGVSTDTQYF	TGTTCTAGCGGGGTAAGCACAGATACGCAGTATTTT
TRBV18	once	.	TRBJ2-1	CASSHSGRGVGYNEQFF	TGTGCCAGCTCACACTCCGGTCGCGGCGTCGGTTACAATGAGCAGTTCTTC
TRBV29-1	.	TRBD2	TRBJ2-1	CSVRTSGTYNEQFF	TGCAGCGTCAGGACTAGCGGGACTTACAATGAGCAGTTCTTC
TRBV5-4	.	TRBD1	TRBJ1-2	CASSTTGAYGYTF	TGTGCCAGCAGCACGACAGGGGCCTATGGCTACACCTTC
TRBV25-1	.	.	TRBJ2-5	CASSDADLAKAGETQYF	TGTGCCAGCAGTGACGCAGACCTGGCCAAGGCGGGAGAGACCCAGTACTTC
TRBV13	.	TRBD1	TRBJ2-7	CASSWRQGPAYEQYF	TGTGCCAGCAGCTGGAGACAGGGCCCAGCCTACGAGCAGTACTTC
TRBV29-1	.	.	TRBJ1-4	CSASPGGLTNEKLFF	TGCAGCGCTAGCCCCGGGGGGTTGACTAATGAAAAACTGTTTTTT
TRBV4-3	.	TRBD1	TRBJ2-3	CASSQENRQGAGDTQYF	TGCGCCAGCAGCCAAGAAAATCGGCAGGGGGCCGGAGATACGCAGTATTTT
TRBV7-6	.	TRBD1	TRBJ2-5	CASSASGGPLGETQYF	TGTGCCAGCAGCGCTTCAGGGGGCCCCCTCGGAGAGACCCAGTACTTC
TRBV13	.	TRBD1	TRBJ1-2	CASSLLSGTGEGYGYTF	TGTGCCAGCAGCTTGTTATCCGGGACAGGGGAGGGTTATGGCTACACCTTC
TRBV4-1	.	.	TRBJ2-7	CASSQEVAGASYEQYF	TGCGCCAGCAGCCAAGAGGTGGCAGGGGCCTCCTACGAGCAGTACTTC
TRBV27	once	.	TRBJ1-4	CASSLEEGEKLFF	TGTGCCAGCAGTCTTGAGGAGGGTGAAAAACTGTTTTTT
TRBV5-1	.	TRBD1	TRBJ1-2	CASSLVGGETYGYTF	TGCGCCAGCAGCTTGGTAGGGGGCGAGACGTATGGCTACACCTTC
TRBV2	.	TRBD1	TRBJ1-1	CASSGRTGSTEAFF	TGTGCCAGCAGTGGGAGGACAGGGAGCACTGAAGCTTTCTTT
TRBV7-8	.	TRBD1	TRBJ2-5	CASSWDRGGETQYF	TGTGCCAGCAGCTGGGACAGGGGTGGGGAGACCCAGTACTTC
TRBV4-1	.	.	TRBJ1-5	CASSQLEIQTQPQHF	TGCGCCAGCAGCCAGCTGGAAATACAGACACAGCCCCAGCATTTT
TRBV28	.	.	TRBJ1-3	CASSLGQGPLLGGNTIYF	TGTGCCAGCAGTTTAGGCCAGGGGCCCCTTCTGGGTGGAAACACCATATATTTT
TRBV7-2	.	TRBD1	TRBJ1-1	CASSTRTGGGEAFF	TGTGCCAGCAGTACAAGGACAGGGGGCGGAGAAGCTTTCTTT
TRBV29-1	.	.	TRBJ1-2	CSVGGQAAGNGYTF	TGCAGCGTTGGGGGTCAGGCGGCGGGCAATGGCTACACCTTC
TRBV28	few	TRBD1	TRBJ1-5	CASSGTRGVNQPQHF	TGTGCCAGCAGTGGGACCAGGGGGGTGAATCAGCCCCAGCATTTT
TRBV25-1	few	.	TRBJ2-3	CASSEDSSTDTQYF	TGTGCCAGCAGTGAAGACAGTAGCACAGATACGCAGTATTTT
TRBV5-4	once	.	TRBJ2-7	CASSLGPDYEQYF	TGTGCCAGCAGCTTGGGGCCTGACTACGAGCAGTACTTC
TRBV5-4	.	TRBD2	TRBJ2-7	CASSPTSGVYYEQYF	TGTGCCAGCAGCCCTACTAGCGGAGTTTACTACGAGCAGTACTTC
TRBV10-2	.	TRBD2	TRBJ2-1	CASKLAGGAYNEQFF	TGCGCCAGCAAGTTAGCGGGAGGGGCCTACAATGAGCAGTTCTTC
TRBV28	.	.	TRBJ1-5	CASSLIQANQPQHF	TGTGCCAGCAGTTTGATCCAGGCTAATCAGCCCCAGCATTTT
TRBV7-2	.	TRBD2	TRBJ2-3	CASSLAGGTSGYTQYF	TGTGCCAGCAGCTTAGCGGGGGGGACTAGCGGGTATACGCAGTATTTT